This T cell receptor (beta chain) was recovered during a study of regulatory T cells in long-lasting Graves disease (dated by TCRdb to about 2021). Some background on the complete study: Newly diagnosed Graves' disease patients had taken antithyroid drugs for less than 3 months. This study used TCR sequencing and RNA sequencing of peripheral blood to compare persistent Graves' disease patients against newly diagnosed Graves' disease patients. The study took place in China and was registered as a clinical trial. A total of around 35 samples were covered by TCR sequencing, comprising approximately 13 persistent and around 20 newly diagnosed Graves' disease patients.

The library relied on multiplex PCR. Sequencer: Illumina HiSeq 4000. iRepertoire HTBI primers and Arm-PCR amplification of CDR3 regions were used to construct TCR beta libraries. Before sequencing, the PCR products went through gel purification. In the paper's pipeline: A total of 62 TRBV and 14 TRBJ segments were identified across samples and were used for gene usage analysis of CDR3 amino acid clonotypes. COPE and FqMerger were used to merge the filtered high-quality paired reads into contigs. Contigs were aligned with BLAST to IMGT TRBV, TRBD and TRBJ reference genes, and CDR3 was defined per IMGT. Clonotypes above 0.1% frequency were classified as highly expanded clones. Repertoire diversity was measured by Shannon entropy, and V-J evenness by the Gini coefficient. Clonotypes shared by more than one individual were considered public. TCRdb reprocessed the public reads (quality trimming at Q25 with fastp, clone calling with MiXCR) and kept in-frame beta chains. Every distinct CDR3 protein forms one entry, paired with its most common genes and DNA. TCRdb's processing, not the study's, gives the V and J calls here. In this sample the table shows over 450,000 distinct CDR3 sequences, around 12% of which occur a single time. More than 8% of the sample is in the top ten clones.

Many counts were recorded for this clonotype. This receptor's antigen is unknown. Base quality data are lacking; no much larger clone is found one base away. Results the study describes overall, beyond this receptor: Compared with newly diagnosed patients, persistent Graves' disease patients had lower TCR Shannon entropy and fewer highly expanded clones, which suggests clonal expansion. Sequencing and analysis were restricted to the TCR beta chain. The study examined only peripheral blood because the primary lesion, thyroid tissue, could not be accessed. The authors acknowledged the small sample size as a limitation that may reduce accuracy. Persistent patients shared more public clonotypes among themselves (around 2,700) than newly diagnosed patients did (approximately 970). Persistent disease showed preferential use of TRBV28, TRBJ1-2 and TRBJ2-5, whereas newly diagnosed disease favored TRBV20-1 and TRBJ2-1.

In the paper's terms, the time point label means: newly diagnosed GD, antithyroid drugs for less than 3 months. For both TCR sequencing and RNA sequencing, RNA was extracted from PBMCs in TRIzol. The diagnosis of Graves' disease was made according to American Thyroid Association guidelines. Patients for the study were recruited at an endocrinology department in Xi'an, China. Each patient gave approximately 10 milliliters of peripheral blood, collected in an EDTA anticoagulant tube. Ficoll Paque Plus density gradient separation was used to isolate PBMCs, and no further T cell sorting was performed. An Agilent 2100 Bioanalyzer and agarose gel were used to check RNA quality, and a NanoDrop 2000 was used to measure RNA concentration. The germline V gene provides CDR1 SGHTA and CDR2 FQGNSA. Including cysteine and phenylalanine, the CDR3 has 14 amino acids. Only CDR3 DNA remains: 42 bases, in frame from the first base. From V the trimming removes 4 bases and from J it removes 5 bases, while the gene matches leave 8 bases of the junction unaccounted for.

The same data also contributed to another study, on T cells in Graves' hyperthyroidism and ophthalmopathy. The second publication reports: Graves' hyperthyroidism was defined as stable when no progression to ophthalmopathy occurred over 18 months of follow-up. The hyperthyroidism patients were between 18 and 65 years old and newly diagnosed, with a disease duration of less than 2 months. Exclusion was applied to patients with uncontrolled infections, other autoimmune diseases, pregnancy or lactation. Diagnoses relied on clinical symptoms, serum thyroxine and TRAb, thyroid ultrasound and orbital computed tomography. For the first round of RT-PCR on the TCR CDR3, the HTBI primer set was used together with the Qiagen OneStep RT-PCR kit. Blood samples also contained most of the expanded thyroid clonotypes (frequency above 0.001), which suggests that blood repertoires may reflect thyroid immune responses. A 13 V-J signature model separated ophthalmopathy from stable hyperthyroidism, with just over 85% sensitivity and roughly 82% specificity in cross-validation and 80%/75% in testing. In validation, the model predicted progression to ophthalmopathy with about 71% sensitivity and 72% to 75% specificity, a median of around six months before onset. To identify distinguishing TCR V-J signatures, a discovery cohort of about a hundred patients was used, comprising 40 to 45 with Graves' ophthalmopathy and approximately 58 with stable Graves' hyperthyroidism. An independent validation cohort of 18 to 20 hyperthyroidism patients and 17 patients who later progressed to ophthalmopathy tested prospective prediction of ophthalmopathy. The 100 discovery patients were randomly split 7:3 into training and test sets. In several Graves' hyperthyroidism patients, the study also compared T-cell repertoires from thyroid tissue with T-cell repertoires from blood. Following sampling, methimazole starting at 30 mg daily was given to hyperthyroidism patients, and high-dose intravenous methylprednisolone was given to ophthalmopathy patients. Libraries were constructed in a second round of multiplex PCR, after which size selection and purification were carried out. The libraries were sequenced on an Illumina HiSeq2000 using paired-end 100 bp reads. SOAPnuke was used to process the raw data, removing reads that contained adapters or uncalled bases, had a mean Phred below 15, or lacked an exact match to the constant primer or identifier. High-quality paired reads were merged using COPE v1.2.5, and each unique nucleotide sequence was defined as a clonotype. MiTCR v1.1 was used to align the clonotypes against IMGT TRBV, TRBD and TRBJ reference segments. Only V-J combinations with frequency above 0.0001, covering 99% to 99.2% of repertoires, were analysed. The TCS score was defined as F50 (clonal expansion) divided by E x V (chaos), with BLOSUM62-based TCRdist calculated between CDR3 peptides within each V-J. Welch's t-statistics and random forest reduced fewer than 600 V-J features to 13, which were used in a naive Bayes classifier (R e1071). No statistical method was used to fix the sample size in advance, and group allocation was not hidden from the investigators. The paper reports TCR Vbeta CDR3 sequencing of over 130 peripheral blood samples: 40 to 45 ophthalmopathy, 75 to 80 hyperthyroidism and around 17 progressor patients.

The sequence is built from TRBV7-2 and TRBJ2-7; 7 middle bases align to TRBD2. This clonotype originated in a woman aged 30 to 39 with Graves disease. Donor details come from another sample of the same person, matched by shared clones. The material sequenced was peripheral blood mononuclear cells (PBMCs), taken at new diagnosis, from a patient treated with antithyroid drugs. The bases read TGTGCCAGCAGCTCTCACCGCGGGGGTAACGAGCAGTACTTC. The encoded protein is CASSSHRGGNEQYF.